The sequence of this T cell receptor beta chain was determined in a study of T cells in tuberculosis (dated by TCRdb to 2017 to 2018). With respect to the entire study: To characterize T cells specific for the mycobacterial lipid antigen glucose monomycolate (GMM), the study used CD1B tetramers together with high-throughput TCR immunosequencing. In a South African clinical cohort, IGRA-negative adolescents, IGRA-positive adolescents with latent tuberculosis and adults with active tuberculosis were compared, with 9 to 10 people in each group.

Comment on this clone: Its target antigen remains unknown. Base qualities are missing; no much larger clone stands one base away.

At study entry, adolescents were screened for latent tuberculosis infection by tuberculin skin test and QuantiFERON-TB GOLD In-Tube IGRA. Unsorted cryopreserved PBMC were immunosequenced, covering on average around 94,000 T cells per clinical donor. Eleven high schools in the Worcester region of the Western Cape, South Africa, served as enrollment sites for adolescents aged 12 to 18 years. Ten or so M. tuberculosis-infected and roughly ten uninfected adolescents were selected with matching for age and sex. For the adolescents, PBMC were isolated by density centrifugation from freshly drawn heparinized blood and then cryopreserved. The V end gives up 4 bases and the J end 0 bases, leaving 5 bases in the junction not matched to a gene. The CDR3 runs 15 residues from the cysteine to the phenylalanine. CDR3 DNA only is kept here, 45 bases in frame from base 1. As encoded in the germline V gene, CDR1 is MDHEN while CDR2 is SYDVKM.

Overall study results and their limits: Shorter CDR3-alpha lengths in active tuberculosis patients partly drove the smaller NN-distances, and the TCR-beta difference was not statistically significant. Active tuberculosis TCR-alpha repertoires showed smaller mean NN-distances to GMM-specific TCRs than IGRA-negative controls, suggesting clonal expansion of these TCRs. Clinical samples were chosen by availability of cryopreserved specimens, and active tuberculosis cases were adults while controls were adolescents. A classifier using the diverse GMM-specific repertoire reached 85% to 90% accuracy (AUROC approximately 0.9), compared with more than 55% accuracy using GEM motif frequencies.

TCR libraries were generated with the immunoSEQ multiplex PCR assay, using TCR-beta and/or TCR-alpha/delta assays for each sample. The amplified TCR libraries were sequenced using the Illumina high-throughput platform. The authors processed their data as follows. Clustering and dimensionality reduction relied on pairwise TCRdist distances among GMM-specific receptors from T cells that were either sorted ex vivo or expanded in vitro. Each clinical repertoire received a mean NN-distance score, defined as the average TCRdist to the nearest 10% of tetramer-positive reference sequences. GEM TCR motif frequency was calculated as the fraction of unique TCRs that matched known GEM sequences by V/J usage and CDR3 length. Active tuberculosis was classified by linear discriminant analysis with leave-one-out cross-validation, implemented in scikit-learn. In its TCRdb copy, this immuneACCESS table keeps in-frame sequences only and misses some clones. Where compared with another copy, unresolved V genes explain less than half of these, and the others have no known cause. V, J and clone size are those of that table, while D and trimming were read from the DNA. The sample yields tens of thousands of clones; 85% to 95% were counted once. The ten most abundant clones make up approximately 7.5% of the sample.

This clonotype was sampled from a donor between 10 and 35 years old with latent tuberculosis or without tuberculosis infection. Some clones in this sample may be carry-over from other donors' samples. Sequenced: PBMCs. The chain is assembled from TRBV28 and TRBJ1-2, with TRBD1 matching 7 junction bases. The bases are TGTGCCAGCAGTTCCGGGACAGCAGCTAACTATGGCTACACCTTC. Translated, this is CASSSGTAANYGYTF.